This entry describes one T cell receptor beta chain. Its antigen remains unknown. V shed 3 bases and J 5 bases; nucleotides not matched to a gene: 3. The CDR3 runs to 13 residues. As to treatment: roughly 11-day PBMC culture with coronavirus spike peptide pools or control peptides (ViraFEST assay). This sample is part of a study of vaccination and CD4 T cells after COVID-19. About the research overall: Convalescent patients were SARS-CoV-2 positive by nasal swab PCR; about nine mild, one severe.

The assay that was used to sequence DNA from cultured CD4+ T cells was the Oncomine TCR Beta short-read assay. One entry per CDR3 protein results from TCRdb running MiXCR on the PCR reads. The data hold more than 12,000 distinct CDR3 sequences, with approximately 53% observed a single time. The sequencing used CD4+ T cells from blood, cultured in vitro, collected before SARS-CoV-2 vaccination. The chain carries TRBV12-3 or TRBV12-4 and TRBJ2-5, with 7 bases that match TRBD2. This receptor was taken from a human donor who had recovered from COVID-19. CDR3 amino acids: CASSLTSRETQYF. The CDR3 DNA is TGTGCCAGCAGTTTGACTAGCCGGGAGACCCAGTACTTC.